These 4 T cell receptor beta chains came from one sample sequenced in a study of cytomegalovirus exposure and HLA in healthy donors. It was with 60 Vbeta and 13 Jbeta primers that the PCR ran. Here immunoSEQ multiplex PCR was the method, and the copy in TCRdb shows in-frame clones only, minus some. The repertoire holds tens of thousands of clones, with over 75% as singletons. The sequenced material came from PBMCs. These receptors were obtained from a man aged 45 to 65 in good health and CMV-seronegative.

The J gene is TRBJ1-5, the V gene TRBV19, with D perhaps matching TRBD1 (5 bases). V shed 5 bases and J shed 3 bases, with 11 bases lying between them. From germline, CDR1 is LNHDA and CDR2 SQIVND (reference sequence). This CDR3 has 14 amino acids. CDR3 in amino acids: CASSATGSNQPQHF. CDR3 coding DNA: TGTGCCAGTAGTGCCACAGGTTCCAATCAGCCCCAGCATTTT. Full variable domain (remainder filled in from reference TRBV19 and TRBJ1-5): DGGITQSPKYLFRKEGQNVTLSCEQNLNHDAMYWYRQDPGQGLRLIYYSQIVNDFQKGDIAEGYSVSREKKESFPLTVTSAQKNPTAFYLCASSATGSNQPQHFGDGTRLSIL.

V is TRBV7-9 and J is TRBJ1-2; TRBD1 matches 11 bases. V dropped 3 bases and J dropped 5; count of bases not matched to a gene: 2. CDR3 length: 14 amino acids. Looked up from germline, CDR1 is SEHNR and CDR2 is FQNEAQ (reference sequence). CDR3 bases: TGTGCCAGCAGCTTGCGGGACAGGGGGTATGGCTACACCTTC. This gives the protein CASSLRDRGYGYTF.

This chain links TRBV14 with TRBJ2-1; TRBD1 is a possible D gene (6 bases). V was shortened by 2 bases and J by 4 bases, with 15 bases between the two germline ends. CDR1 and CDR2 from the germline V gene are SGHDN and FVKESK. This CDR3 is built from 16 residues. The CDR3 coding sequence is TGTGCCAGCAGCCAAAGGGGTTCAGGGACATACAATGAGCAGTTCTTC. It yields the protein CASSQRGSGTYNEQFF.

The chain links TRBV4-3 to TRBJ1-1; D uncertain. Trimming took off 6 bases at V and 0 bases at J, with 14 bases between the two ends. The CDR3 is made up of 15 amino acids. In germline, CDR1 is LGHNA, CDR2 YSLEER. The CDR3 protein is CASRQSLMVNTEAFF. The CDR3, as DNA: TGCGCCAGCAGACAGTCCCTAATGGTGAACACTGAAGCTTTCTTT.